Listed below are T cell receptor beta chains from one sample, sequenced in a study of blood T cell repertoires in COVID-19. Assay used: immunoSEQ multiplex PCR; TCRdb lists only in-frame clones, some missing. The sample comprises under 300,000 clones, about 81% of which are singletons, and more than 1.1% rests with the top ten. Sequences were obtained from peripheral blood. These receptors originate from a human donor with COVID-19, enrolled during active disease. The donor label of this sample is uncertain. The CDR3 runs from the conserved cysteine through the conserved F or W. D genes are given only for firm matches. Rows give clone size only sometimes, using once, few, many, or a class for an expanded clone.

TRBV4-1,TRBJ2-7,TRBD2,.,TGCGCCAGCAGCCAAGACGGCGAAATAGCGGGGATCTACGAGCAGTACTTC,CASSQDGEIAGIYEQYF
TRBV11-3,TRBJ2-5,TRBD1,once,TGTGCCAGCAGCTTAGGTATCAGGGGGCGAGGAGAGACCCAGTACTTC,CASSLGIRGRGETQYF
TRBV28,TRBJ1-3,.,.,.,CASSSSGSLFSGNTIYF
TRBV18,TRBJ1-2,.,.,TGTGCCAGCTCACCTGGAGGGATCGACTATGGCTACACCTTC,CASSPGGIDYGYTF
TRBV19,TRBJ2-1,.,.,TGTGCCAGTAGTATAAGGGGGGAGGGTGGCTGGAATGAGCAGTTCTTC,CASSIRGEGGWNEQFF
TRBV18,TRBJ2-7,.,.,TGTGCCAGCTCACCAACCAGCGCGAGCTCCTACGAGCAGTACTTC,CASSPTSASSYEQYF
TRBV9,TRBJ1-4,TRBD1,.,TGTGCCAGCAGCGTAGCGTGGGACAGGGACGAAAAACTGTTTTTT,CASSVAWDRDEKLFF
TRBV2,TRBJ2-7,.,.,TGTGCCAGCAGTGAAGAAGGGTCAGACTACTCCTACGAGCAGTACTTC,CASSEEGSDYSYEQYF
TRBV11-2,TRBJ2-7,TRBD1,.,TGTGCCAGCACCCGACAGGGTGAAAGGTGGAACGAGCAGTACTTC,CASTRQGERWNEQYF
TRBV7-3,TRBJ2-1,TRBD2,.,TGTGCCAGCGGACCGGGACTATCATACAATGAGCAGTTCTTC,CASGPGLSYNEQFF
TRBV10-3,TRBJ1-1,.,.,TGTGCCATCAGTGAGGGGGACACAAGTCAAGCTTTCTTT,CAISEGDTSQAFF
TRBV24-1,TRBJ2-7,.,.,TGTGCCACCAGTGCGGGCAGGGCCTACGAGCAGTACTTC,CATSAGRAYEQYF
TRBV29-1,TRBJ1-1,.,.,TGCAGCGTTGACCTTTCCGCAGGATATCCCAAAGCTTTCTTT,CSVDLSAGYPKAFF
TRBV30,TRBJ1-2,.,.,TGTGCCTGGAAGCAGGGCTACCCACCTTCCTATGGCTACACCTTC,CAWKQGYPPSYGYTF
TRBV28,TRBJ2-3,TRBD2,.,TGTGCCAGCAGTTTGTCACTAGCGGTAGGAGATACGCAGTATTTT,CASSLSLAVGDTQYF
TRBV28,TRBJ1-3,.,once,TGTGCCAGCAGCCCCCCGAGCCCTGGAAACACCATATATTTT,CASSPPSPGNTIYF
TRBV7-3,TRBJ1-6,.,.,TGTGCCAGCAGCTCGACCTCAACCGGAGCCGGTAATTCACCCCTCCACTTT,CASSSTSTGAGNSPLHF